Below are 10 T cell receptor beta chains sequenced from a single sample in a study of T-cell reconstitution after alpha-beta-depleted transplantation in children. Using unique molecular identifiers, the investigators prepared the TCRbeta library. TCRdb reanalysed the PCR reads using MiXCR and keeps one entry per CDR3 protein. The sample carries roughly 590,000 distinct CDR3 sequences, about 15% recorded once. This specimen was PBMCs from the stem cell graft donor, taken from the stem cell graft. These receptors were obtained from a human donor who donated a stem cell graft to a child with acute myeloid leukemia.

This clonotype was found a few times. The gene calls are TRBV6-1 and TRBJ2-2; D possibly corresponds to TRBD1 (5 bases). The V gene's germline CDR1 is MNHNS and CDR2 SASEGT. The length of the CDR3 is 14 residues. V was shortened by 8 bases and J by 1 base, with 11 bases between the two germline ends. The CDR3 sequence is CASGRGRNTGELFF. The CDR3 DNA reads TGTGCCAGCGGAAGGGGTCGGAACACCGGGGAGCTGTTTTTT.

The V gene is TRBV11-2, the J gene TRBJ2-2; no firm D call. CDR3 length equals 12 residues. Germline CDR1 is SGHAT and CDR2 is FQNNGV. The CDR3 coding sequence is TGTCCAGGCCGGATTAACACCGGGGAGCTGTTTTTT. This encodes CPGRINTGELFF.

The gene calls are TRBV12-3 or TRBV12-4 and TRBJ2-1; the match to TRBD2 covers 7 bases. This CDR3 has 15 amino acids. The ends lost 5 bases at V and 4 bases at J; junction bases unmatched: 8. CDR3 region: CASSTSGAEYNEQFF. For the CDR3, the DNA is TGTGCCAGCAGTACCAGCGGGGCAGAATACAATGAGCAGTTCTTC.

This clonotype came up many times. V is TRBV5-1 and J is TRBJ2-2; a possible D gene is TRBD1 (6 bases). Trimming took 2 bases from V and 7 from J, leaving 12 bases between them. In germline, CDR1 is SGHRS, CDR2 YFSETQ. This CDR3 is 14 amino acids long. The CDR3 reads CASSLQQGLGELFF. In DNA form, the CDR3 reads TGCGCCAGCAGCTTACAACAGGGCCTCGGGGAGCTGTTTTTT.

The chain couples TRBV27 to TRBJ2-7, with TRBD2 matching 11 bases. The J segment lost 2 bases and the V segment lost 5 bases, leaving 17 bases of the junction unmatched. This CDR3 comprises 19 residues. CDR1 and CDR2 (germline): MNHEY, SMNVEV (reference sequence). The CDR3 nucleotides read TGTGCCAGCAGTCCTCACCGGGCTAGCGGGGGGTTCGTCCCCTACGAGCAGTACTTC. It encodes CASSPHRASGGFVPYEQYF.

This chain links TRBV6-2 or TRBV6-3 with TRBJ1-5, with 10 bases matching TRBD1. Germline CDR1 is MNHEY and CDR2 is SVGEGT. J was trimmed by 3 bases and V by 5 bases; bases with no gene match: 7. The CDR3 spans 16 residues. CDR3 bases: TGTGCCAGCAGTGGACAGGGACAGGGGATCAATCAGCCCCAGCATTTT. Protein product: CASSGQGQGINQPQHF.

V usage is TRBV9 and J usage is TRBJ2-6; 7 bases line up with TRBD2. The CDR3 has 18 residues. CDR1 SGDLS and CDR2 YYNGEE come from the germline V gene. With 3 bases clipped from V and 3 bases from J, the junction kept 12 bases outside the gene matches. In DNA form, the CDR3 reads TGTGCCAGCAGCGCCAGACTAGCTTCTCGGGGTGGGGCCAACGTCCTGACTTTC. Amino acids: CASSARLASRGGANVLTF.

J is TRBJ1-1 and V is TRBV7-2, with D possibly matching TRBD1 (6 bases). Trimming took off 1 base at V and 4 bases at J, with 19 bases between the two ends. This CDR3 spans 17 amino acids. Germline CDR1 reads SGHTA; CDR2 reads FQGNSA. The CDR3 sequence is CASSLVGLAGGVTEAFF. DNA for the CDR3: TGTGCCAGCAGCTTAGTCGGGTTGGCGGGGGGCGTCACTGAAGCTTTCTTT.

Ten or more counts support this clonotype. The chain links TRBV27 to TRBJ2-1, with D perhaps TRBD1 (6 bases). V dropped 5 bases and J dropped 8 bases, with 19 bases sitting between them. The CDR3 totals 15 residues. The germline gives CDR1 MNHEY, CDR2 SMNVEV (reference sequence). CDR3 sequence: CASSPPKGEIYEQFF. The CDR3 DNA follows: TGTGCCAGCAGTCCCCCCAAGGGGGAGATTTATGAGCAGTTCTTC.

This clonotype was seen at least ten times. This chain connects TRBV27 to TRBJ2-2; D gene unclear. Germline CDR1 MNHEY, CDR2 SMNVEV (reference sequence). The CDR3 runs to 15 residues. V was pared by 3 bases and J by 2 bases, with 10 bases between. The CDR3 bases are TGTGCCAGCAGTTTCTTGAGTACCAACACCGGGGAGCTGTTTTTT. Amino acid sequence: CASSFLSTNTGELFF.